This record covers a single T cell receptor (beta chain). The entry originates in a study of control samples from healthy donors and cancer patients. Some clones are missing from TCRdb's copy, which holds only in-frame ones; the method was immunoSEQ multiplex PCR. There are approximately 100,000 clones in the sample; almost 85% occur only once, and approximately 2% lies in the top ten. CDR1 is LNHDA and CDR2 is SQIVND in the germline V gene (reference sequence). After removal of 4 bases from V and 2 bases from J, the junction contained 14 bases not matched to a gene. CDR3 length: 20 residues. This receptor was taken from a man between 60 and 75 years old in good health. The sequencing input was blood. The gene calls are TRBV19 and TRBJ2-6; TRBD1 matches 10 bases. The chain's CDR3 is CASSTSYPGQGFAGANVLTF. CDR3 DNA sequence: TGTGCCAGTAGTACTTCGTACCCGGGACAGGGGTTTGCTGGGGCCAACGTCCTGACTTTC. Supplemented by reference TRBV19 and TRBJ2-6, the full variable domain reads DGGITQSPKYLFRKEGQNVTLSCEQNLNHDAMYWYRQDPGQGLRLIYYSQIVNDFQKGDIAEGYSVSREKKESFPLTVTSAQKNPTAFYLCASSTSYPGQGFAGANVLTFGAGSRLTVL.